This TCR beta chain was captured by sequencing in a study of blood T cells in healthy people across ages. Sample-barcoded 5' priming and a J-beta primer mix drove a second PCR of about 7 to 11 cycles. TCRdb reprocessed the 5' RACE reads via MiXCR and lists one record per CDR3 protein. The data contain about 1 million distinct CDR3 sequences, around 25% of them singletons. CDR1 is SNHLY, CDR2 FYNNEI, per germline. The CDR3 is 13 amino acids. Trimming removed 3 bases from V and 0 bases from J, with 3 bases in between. This clonotype was counted between two and nine times. The data were also submitted as part of a second study, on T cells of mothers and their children.

V and J are TRBV2 and TRBJ1-3; D unclear. This sequence originates from a girl aged 2-9 years in good health. Sequences were obtained from blood. CDR3 residues: CASSDNSGNTIYF. The CDR3 DNA reads as TGTGCCAGCAGTGATAACTCTGGAAACACCATATATTTT.